What follows are 17 T cell receptor beta chains derived from one specimen sequenced in a study of long-term antiretroviral therapy in people with HIV. With survey level as its setting, the immunoSEQ assay was v3.0. Only in-frame clones appear in the TCRdb table, and some are missing; sequencing was by immunoSEQ multiplex PCR. Among around 26,000 clones, 86% were seen once, and the ten largest hold 4.5% to 5.5%. Specimen: unsorted PBMCs, collected around 2.6 years after starting antiretroviral therapy. These receptors originate from a man between 40 and 49 years old with HIV.

The chain combines TRBV27 with TRBJ1-2; D gene ambiguous. Germline V gives CDR1 MNHEY, CDR2 SMNVEV (reference sequence). Trimming removed 3 bases at V and 3 bases at J, with 8 bases between. The CDR3 has 13 residues. The CDR3 reads CASSFGPHYGYTF. CDR3 bases: TGTGCCAGCAGTTTCGGACCCCACTATGGCTACACCTTC.

J is TRBJ2-1 and V is TRBV27; D unresolved. CDR1 and CDR2 (germline): MNHEY, SMNVEV (reference sequence). The CDR3 covers 16 residues. With 3 bases removed from V and 7 bases from J, the gap between germline ends came to 19 bases. CDR3: CASSLSSRSGVNEQFF. The CDR3 DNA sequence: TGTGCCAGCAGTTTGTCTAGTCGATCTGGGGTAAATGAGCAGTTCTTC.

The chain recombines TRBV10-2 with TRBJ1-2; the match to TRBD1 covers 7 bases. This CDR3 contains 13 residues. The J segment lost 3 bases and the V segment lost 6 bases, leaving 4 bases of the junction unmatched. CDR1 is WSHSY, CDR2 SAAADI, per germline. The chain's CDR3 is CASREGADYGYTF. The DNA for the CDR3 is TGCGCCAGCAGGGAGGGGGCCGACTATGGCTACACCTTC.

This clone was counted once. The CDR3: CASSPTGTLQETQYF. In nucleotides, the CDR3 is TGTGCCAGCAGCCCGACAGGGACCCTTCAAGAGACCCAGTACTTC. This chain links TRBV7-3 with TRBJ2-5; 7 nucleotides line up with TRBD1. This CDR3 is built from 15 residues. V gave up 5 bases and J gave up 2 bases; unmatched junction bases: 8. The germline V gene encodes CDR1 SGHTA and CDR2 FQGTGA. The variable domain in full, completed from reference TRBV7-3 and TRBJ2-5, reads GAGVSQTPSNKVTEKGKYVELRCDPISGHTALYWYRQSLGQGPEFLIYFQGTGAADDSGLPNDRFFAVRPEGSVSTLKIQRTERGDSAVYLCASSPTGTLQETQYFGPGTRLLVL.

This chain links TRBV6-5 with TRBJ2-5; the D gene could be TRBD1 or TRBD2 (5 bases each). CDR1 MNHEY and CDR2 SVGAGI come from the germline V gene. CDR3 length: 15 residues. The germline V and J ends were trimmed by 5 bases and 1 base, with 14 bases remaining between them. The CDR3 nucleotides read TGTGCCAGCAGTCCCTCCGGGACCGCCCAAGAGACCCAGTACTTC. This codes for CASSPSGTAQETQYF.

This clone occurred once. This chain uses TRBV11-2 with TRBJ2-7, with 11 bases that match TRBD2. The germline V gene has CDR1 SGHAT and CDR2 FQNNGV. V lost 5 bases, J lost 4 bases, and 7 bases stayed unmatched. The CDR3 is 15 residues long. The CDR3 nucleotides are TGTGCCAGCAGCCCACTAGCGGGAGTTGGTTACGAGCAGTACTTC. Encoded protein: CASSPLAGVGYEQYF. Variable domain in full (rest from reference TRBV11-2 and TRBJ2-7): EAGVAQSPRYKIIEKRQSVAFWCNPISGHATLYWYQQILGQGPKLLIQFQNNGVVDDSQLPKDRFSAERLKGVDSTLKIQPAKLEDSAVYLCASSPLAGVGYEQYFGPGTRLTVT.

The chain combines TRBV2 with TRBJ2-6, with D possibly being TRBD2 (6 bases). Trimming removed 7 bases at V and 0 bases at J, with 13 bases between. The germline gives CDR1 SNHLY, CDR2 FYNNEI. There are 16 residues in the CDR3. CDR3 loop: CASTIDGGSGANVLTF. As DNA, the CDR3 is TGTGCCAGCACCATCGACGGGGGCTCTGGGGCCAACGTCCTGACTTTC. The entire variable domain, with the rest obtained from reference TRBV2 and TRBJ2-6, is as follows: EPEVTQTPSHQVTQMGQEVILRCVPISNHLYFYWYRQILGQKVEFLVSFYNNEISEKSEIFDDQFSVERPDGSNFTLKIRSTKLEDSAMYFCASTIDGGSGANVLTFGAGSRLTVL.

The J gene is TRBJ1-2, the V gene TRBV28; D is uncertain. The germline V and J ends were trimmed by 2 bases and 4 bases, with 8 bases remaining between them. This CDR3 spans 13 amino acids. Germline V lookup: CDR1 MDHEN, CDR2 SYDVKM. DNA of the CDR3: TGTGCCAGCAGTTTAGACCGGTTCTATGGCTACACCTTC. Residues: CASSLDRFYGYTF.

In this sample, this clone turned up once. The V gene is TRBV28, the J gene TRBJ2-7; 7 bases agree with TRBD1. The CDR3 spans 17 residues. Germline trimming cut 5 bases from V and 7 bases from J; bases unmatched to any gene: 20. CDR1 and CDR2 (germline): MDHEN, SYDVKM. The CDR3 loop reads CASSLDRDPIPDGEQYF. The CDR3 DNA reads TGTGCCAGCAGTCTAGACAGGGACCCCATCCCGGATGGAGAGCAGTACTTC.

The chain couples TRBV7-2 to TRBJ2-3; 11 nucleotides agree with TRBD2. The germline V gene encodes CDR1 SGHTA and CDR2 FQGNSA. This CDR3 has 17 residues. V trimming: 3 bases; J trimming: 2 bases; junction bases outside the gene matches: 7. The CDR3 is CASSFSLAGGTTDTQYF. The CDR3, as DNA: TGTGCCAGCAGCTTTTCTTTAGCGGGGGGGACCACAGATACGCAGTATTTT.

This chain uses TRBV7-9 with TRBJ2-5; D gene ambiguous. The germline V gene encodes CDR1 SEHNR and CDR2 FQNEAQ (reference sequence). The CDR3 has 15 amino acids. Trimming left V 1 base short and J 1 base short, with 10 bases between. Written as DNA, the CDR3 is TGTGCCAGCAGCTTAGTCGCGCCCCGCCAAGAGACCCAGTACTTC. Residues: CASSLVAPRQETQYF.

The rearrangement links TRBV11-2 to TRBJ2-1; D perhaps matches TRBD2 (5 bases). The CDR3 has 12 amino acids. Trimming removed 5 bases from V and 7 bases from J, with 9 bases in between. Germline CDR1 SGHAT, CDR2 FQNNGV. CDR3 sequence (DNA): TGTGCCAGCAGCGCTTCGGGAAATGAGCAGTTCTTC. Amino acid sequence: CASSASGNEQFF.

The gene calls are TRBV7-2 and TRBJ2-1, with D perhaps matching TRBD2 (8 bases). Germline CDR1 and CDR2: SGHTA and FQGNSA. The CDR3 runs to 15 residues. Trimming removed 5 bases from V and 4 bases from J, with 15 bases in between. The CDR3 region has the DNA TGTGCCAGCAGCCAGGGGGGACTAGATTACAATGAGCAGTTCTTC. Its translation is CASSQGGLDYNEQFF.

The chain joins TRBV30 to TRBJ2-2, with D tentatively TRBD2 (5 bases). The V end lost 2 bases, the J end lost 0 bases, and 7 bases lay between the germline ends. The CDR3 has 14 amino acids. Per the germline V gene, CDR1 is GTSNPN and CDR2 is SVGIG (reference sequence). CDR3 nucleotides: TGTGCCTGGAGTATCGGGGCGAACACCGGGGAGCTGTTTTTT. Amino acids: CAWSIGANTGELFF.

The V and J genes are TRBV4-3 and TRBJ1-2; no clear D gene. The germline CDR1 and CDR2 sequences are LGHNA and YSLEER. The CDR3 totals 17 residues. Trimming pared 1 base from V and 1 base from J, leaving 16 bases between. The CDR3 DNA follows: TGCGCCAGCAGCCAAGTTCACAGTACGGACTATAACTATGGCTACACCTTC. Its protein is CASSQVHSTDYNYGYTF.

The CDR3 is CASSLGPDTQYF. The CDR3 DNA reads TGTGCCAGCAGCTTAGGGCCAGATACGCAGTATTTT. The chain joins TRBV11-3 to TRBJ2-3; D call uncertain. CDR1 SGHNT and CDR2 YENEEA come from the germline V gene. The CDR3 consists of 12 residues. The germline V and J ends were trimmed by 1 base and 4 bases, with 3 bases remaining between them. Combining the CDR3 with reference TRBV11-3 and TRBJ2-3 gives the whole variable domain EAGVVQSPRYKIIEKKQPVAFWCNPISGHNTLYWYLQNLGQGPELLIRYENEEAVDDSQLPKDRFSAERLKGVDSTLKIQPAELGDSAVYLCASSLGPDTQYFGPGTRLTVL.

The chain has TRBV11-2 and TRBJ2-1; D ambiguous. The germline V gene has CDR1 SGHAT and CDR2 FQNNGV. CDR3 length equals 17 residues. Trimming removed 0 bases from V and 4 bases from J, with 16 bases in between. The CDR3 DNA reads as TGTGCCAGCAGCTTAGATCCCTCTACCCCAAAGTACAATGAGCAGTTCTTC. Its translation: CASSLDPSTPKYNEQFF.